The text below deals with one TCR beta chain. This clonotype appeared a few times. The antigen it binds to is not known. Base qualities are missing; no much larger clone stands one base away. The sample belongs to a study of human T cells and chemical hapten exposure (dated by TCRdb to the early 2020s). About the study as a whole: For sensitization, 2% DPC in acetone was applied to a roughly 2 cm by roughly 2 cm area of upper inner arm skin. The mostly female patient cohort included alopecia areata with under or over 50% scalp involvement, alopecia totalis and alopecia universalis. Throughout the study period of roughly five months, patients also received therapeutic DPC doses to the scalp every week. Patch testing was done on the upper back using Finn chambers containing 0.01% DPC, and results were scored after 6 days according to International Contact Dermatitis Research Group standards. Libraries were combined into a pool for sequencing, and differences in TCR yield between samples came mainly from small differences in library volumes within the pool. About 27 alopecia patients gave blood for TCR sequencing at one to four time points (pre-sensitization, 2, 6 and 24 weeks). In alopecia patients, the study followed how the peripheral blood TCR repertoire changed in vivo over primary and secondary sensitization to diphenylcyclopropenone (DPC), a hapten. Patient blood was sampled pre-sensitization (week 0) and at 2, 6 and about 24 weeks after DPC sensitization.

Paper-wide results and their limitations: Because every patient had alopecia, a presumed autoimmune disease, the patients' immune response might differ from that of healthy individuals. Compared with pre-sensitization or healthy control sets, expanded TCRs formed significantly more large CDR3 similarity clusters, which is consistent with antigen-driven responses. Patch test score correlated positively with the number of PT1 expanded TCRs, reaching significance at thresholds 8, 16 and 32 but not at 4. Repeated subsampling changed both the strength of the expansion versus patch-test correlation and the threshold at which that correlation became significant. The number of TCRs above 1 in 1000 frequency did not change with DPC sensitization; there was no evidence of global repertoire structure alterations.

The method behind the library was RACE. The reads were generated on a NextSeq 500. Library preparation attached unique molecular identifiers to individual cDNA molecules for quantitative, reproducible TCR counting. Each blood RNA sample was used to sequence both TCR alpha and TCR beta chains. The authors' pipeline ran thus. The median number of TCRs per sample was over 85,000, ranging from about 20,000 to 750,000. V, J and CDR3 annotation of the TCR reads was performed with the Decombinator software suite. Every sample was subsampled to the same number of TCRs (28,000) for the PS versus PT1 abundance plots. TCRs were defined as expanded if absent before sensitization and observed at least eight times at the 2-week time point. TCRdb applied fastp at Q25 and MiXCR to the public reads, then kept only in-frame beta chains. Every distinct CDR3 protein forms one entry, paired with its most common genes and DNA. TCRdb, not the original authors, processed these V and J calls. This sample lists roughly 380,000 distinct CDR3 sequences; approximately 4.4% were detected once. The ten largest clonotypes hold 2% to 2.5% of the sample.

The time point label here, explained by the study, means: patch test 1, 2 weeks after DPC sensitization. In the paper's terms, the treatment or condition label means: therapeutic diphenylcyclopropenone sensitization with weekly scalp DPC. At every patch-test visit, the blood draw took place before the patch test was put on. Patients were considered eligible if aged 18 to 70, diagnosed with alopecia and deemed suitable for DPC therapy, and patients were excluded if pregnant. Total RNA was extracted from unfractionated whole blood that had been collected in Tempus Blood RNA tubes. From the germline V gene, CDR1 is SGHRS and CDR2 is YFSETQ. The CDR3 numbers 15 residues from cysteine through phenylalanine. The kept DNA is CDR3 alone, 45 bases in frame from the first base. V is trimmed back by 0 bases and J by 4 bases, and the junction contains 3 bases that no gene match accounts for.

The sequence came from a woman aged 45 to 65 with alopecia areata. Some clones in this sample may be carry-over from other donors' samples. Source: whole blood, taken in connection with sensitization to the hapten diphenylcyclopropenone (DPC). The V and J segments used are TRBV5-1 and TRBJ2-1; TRBD2 aligns with 8 central bases. For the CDR3, the sequence is CASSLDSGEYNEQFF. Read as DNA, the sequence is TGCGCCAGCAGCTTGGATAGCGGGGAGTACAATGAGCAGTTCTTC.